This is a list of T cell receptor beta chains from one sample in a study of metastatic and nonmetastatic thyroid tumors. MiXCR re-clonotyped the PCR reads for TCRdb. The data show more than 4,000 clones, approximately 26% seen once. Sequencing was performed on adjacent normal tissue. The receptors were gathered from a female donor with papillary thyroid cancer or a benign thyroid nodule (not recorded which). Some clones in this sample may be carry-over from other donors' samples. Each CDR3 is given with its conserved first and last residue.

TRBV5-1 | CASSLVTGQGHEQYF
TRBV6-1 | CASSEAGGKLFF
TRBV28 | CASSPWEGGGTEAFF
TRBV18 | CASSSQDTRSGNTIYF
TRBV28 | CASSLNRGLYEQYF
TRBV5-6 | CASSLVGGSGEKLFF
TRBV25-1 | CASSEYGRNPDRYGYTF
TRBV6-4 | CASSWGAGVYGYTF
TRBV6-5 | CASSYKGVYGYTF
TRBV3-1 | CASSQDVALSSYEQYF
TRBV7-2 | CASTQDREQFF
TRBV6-1 | CASSVYGGTYNEQFF
TRBV27 | CASGSWGINEQFF
TRBV6-2/TRBV6-3 | CASSNTENTEAFF
TRBV12-3/TRBV12-4 | CASSADGTDTQYF
TRBV7-2 | CASSLTGQPNNQPQHF
TRBV10-3 | CAISLSWGEQFF
TRBV6-1 | CASSDVLGPDEKLFF
TRBV4-1 | CASSQPAGGQETQYF
TRBV2 | CASSEALRGGLGQPQHF
TRBV18 | CASSSKTVGSYNEQFF
TRBV11-2 | CASSPRRGLGGETQYF
TRBV28 | CAAKGADRIHEQYF
TRBV11-2 | CASSLLAGGNTDTQYF
TRBV18 | CASLGPRETQYF
TRBV20-1 | CSALSLAGGSYNEQFF
TRBV5-1 | CASTHAGQDMNTEAFF
TRBV2 | CASDLRVAMNTEAFF
TRBV29-1 | CSVYRHEAFF
TRBV2 | CASSDGLATLDEQYF
TRBV11-3 | CASSRSYEQYF
TRBV5-1 | CASSLDPGGLTDTKYF
TRBV2 | CASSEGPLYRTPLHF
TRBV27 | CASSSGASRYEQYF
TRBV20-1 | CSAPSVNQETQYF
TRBV28 | CASSSGLGTEAFF
TRBV7-2 | CASSFLAGGTYEQYF
TRBV11-2 | CASSLDPSSQQYF
TRBV7-3 | CASSLRQGSYNEQFF
TRBV6-1 | CASSGWTSGAYNEQFF
TRBV11-2 | CASSLGGPQEAFF
TRBV20-1 | CSAKRMNTEAFF
TRBV30 | CAWSVAGTGMREQYF
TRBV7-6 | CASSLEQGAFETQYF
TRBV20-1 | CSAMGHLNSPLHF
TRBV6-1 | CASRGPEKKLFF
TRBV7-3 | CASSPGTGVSEQFF
TRBV20-1 | CSARLTSGRTYNEQFF
TRBV20-1 | CSARGHSISVNTIYF
TRBV27 | CASSLSSPGRSSTNEKLFF
TRBV7-3 | CASSLSYNTGELFF